This T cell receptor (beta chain) was captured in a study of PD-L1 blockade in urothelial cancer. As for the study in general: Before enrollment, 0 to 3 chemotherapy regimens had been given to patients. Median T cell yield from blood was over 120,000.

Time point here: pretreatment peripheral blood. Profiled with immunoSEQ multiplex PCR; TCRdb holds only in-frame clones, not every one. The table lists tens of thousands of clones, 85% to 90% of them singletons. Looked up from germline, CDR1 is SNHLY and CDR2 is FYNNEI. The CDR3 extends over 14 amino acids. V was cut by 2 bases and J by 0 bases, with 8 bases left in between. The sample was PBMCs, taken around atezolizumab (anti-PD-L1) treatment. This sequence was found in a man aged 65 to 79 with urothelial cancer. The chain couples TRBV2 to TRBJ2-7; tentatively, D is TRBD1 (5 bases). CDR3 nucleotides: TGTGCCAGCAGTGAACAGGGCCCCTCCTACGAGCAGTACTTC. As protein: CASSEQGPSYEQYF.